This T cell receptor (beta chain) was retrieved from a study of CD4 T cells in relation to SARS-CoV-2 and coronaviruses. Comments on this clone: Its antigen is not identified.

Germline V gives CDR1 MNHNS, CDR2 SASEGT. Unmatched junction bases numbered 12, after V lost 3 bases and J lost 5 bases. The CDR3 loop spans 17 amino acids. Profiling relied on immunoSEQ multiplex PCR, and the TCRdb table lists in-frame clones only, not all of them. Of more than 35,000 clones listed, 70% to 80% are singletons. The specimen sequenced was memory CD4+ T cells from PBMCs, cultured in vitro. The J gene is TRBJ2-7, the V gene TRBV6-1; 11 bases fit TRBD1. The source is an adult with COVID-19. Here the CDR3 reads CASSDVIGTGGSNEQYF. DNA for the CDR3: TGTGCCAGCAGTGACGTTATTGGGACAGGGGGTAGCAACGAGCAGTACTTC.